The clone carrying this TCR beta chain was seen a handful of times. This sample stems from a study of T cell repertoires in cytomegalovirus infection. TCRdb redid the calling of the reads with MiXCR, one entry per CDR3 protein. The table lists approximately 160,000 distinct CDR3 sequences, about 15% of them singletons. V lost 6 bases and J lost 0, with 12 bases in between. The CDR3 is 15 amino acids. Germline V gene sequence: CDR1 MDHEN, CDR2 SYDVKM. This receptor was identified in a human donor in good health (CMV status not recorded). Some clones in this sample may be carry-over from other donors' samples. The gene calls are TRBV28 and TRBJ2-1, with D perhaps matching TRBD1 (6 bases). The specimen sequenced was CD8+ T cells from PBMCs. The CDR3 sequence is CASRLDRSSYNEQFF. CDR3 nucleotide sequence: TGTGCCAGCAGACTTGACAGGAGCTCCTACAATGAGCAGTTCTTC.